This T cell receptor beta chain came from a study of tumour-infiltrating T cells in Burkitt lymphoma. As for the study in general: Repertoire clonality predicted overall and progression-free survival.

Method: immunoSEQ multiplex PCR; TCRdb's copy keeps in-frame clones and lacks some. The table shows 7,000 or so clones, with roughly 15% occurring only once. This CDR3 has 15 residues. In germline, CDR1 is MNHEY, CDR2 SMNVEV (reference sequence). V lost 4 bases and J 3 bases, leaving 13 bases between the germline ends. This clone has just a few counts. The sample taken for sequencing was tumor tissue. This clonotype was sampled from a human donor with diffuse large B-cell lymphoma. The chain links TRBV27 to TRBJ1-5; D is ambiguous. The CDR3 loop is CASSSEGIYNQPQHF. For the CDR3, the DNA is TGTGCCAGCAGTTCGGAAGGGATTTACAATCAGCCCCAGCATTTT.